The clone carrying this T cell receptor beta chain was detected many times. What it binds is not known. These data belong to a study of T cells in Graves' hyperthyroidism and ophthalmopathy. The study, taken as a whole, reports: Patients with ophthalmopathy were separated from those with stable hyperthyroidism by a 13 V-J model.

CDR1 is SNHLY and CDR2 is FYNNEI in the germline V gene. The CDR3 has 12 amino acids. The germline V and J ends were trimmed by 6 bases and 3 bases, with 6 bases remaining between them. TCR beta CDR3 region amplification was performed from RNA transcripts. HTBI primers were used for first-round RT-PCR of the TCR CDR3. One entry per CDR3 protein results from TCRdb running MiXCR on the multiplex PCR reads. The profile shows 500,000 to 750,000 distinct CDR3 sequences, around 46% of them singletons. This chain links TRBV2 with TRBJ1-5; D call uncertain. The receptor was derived from a woman in her late teens or twenties with Graves' hyperthyroidism. Sequencing input: peripheral blood or thyroid tissue (not recorded which). The DNA for the CDR3 is TGTGCCAGCAGACCACTCAATCAGCCCCAGCATTTT. It translates to CASRPLNQPQHF.